This TCR beta chain was recovered during a study of vaccination effects on CD4 cells after COVID-19. Study conclusions and caveats: Clones that were induced by infection or by vaccine showed marked contraction late after vaccination. Cross-reaction with common cold coronaviruses was seen in only 1 of 255 vaccine-induced clones from healthy vaccinees.

The CDR3 extends over 13 amino acids. V was clipped by 5 bases and J by 5 bases; unmatched bases: 2. CDR1 and CDR2 (germline): LGHNT, FRNRAP. Ahead of sequencing, the ViraFEST assay grew antigen-specific CD4+ T cells using viral peptide pools. Cultured cells yielded isolated CD4+ T cells after 10 to 11 days. The study found no prior SARS-CoV-2 infection in the vaccine recipients, who tested negative for nucleocapsid antibodies. About this clone: Antigen unknown.

The repertoire was sequenced with immunoSEQ multiplex PCR; TCRdb's copy has only in-frame clones and lacks some. The sample holds about 52,000 clones, more than 75% seen once. The chain has TRBV12-5 and TRBJ2-2, with 7 bases matching TRBD2. The source is a human donor who received a COVID-19 vaccine. The sample in question was CD4+ T cells from PBMCs cultured with HCoV-OC43 spike peptides, obtained before COVID-19 vaccination. Subset defined: HCoV-OC43 spike overlapping peptide pool stimulation. The DNA of the CDR3 is TGTGCTAGTGGTCGTAGCGGGACCGGGGAGCTGTTTTTT. It encodes CASGRSGTGELFF.